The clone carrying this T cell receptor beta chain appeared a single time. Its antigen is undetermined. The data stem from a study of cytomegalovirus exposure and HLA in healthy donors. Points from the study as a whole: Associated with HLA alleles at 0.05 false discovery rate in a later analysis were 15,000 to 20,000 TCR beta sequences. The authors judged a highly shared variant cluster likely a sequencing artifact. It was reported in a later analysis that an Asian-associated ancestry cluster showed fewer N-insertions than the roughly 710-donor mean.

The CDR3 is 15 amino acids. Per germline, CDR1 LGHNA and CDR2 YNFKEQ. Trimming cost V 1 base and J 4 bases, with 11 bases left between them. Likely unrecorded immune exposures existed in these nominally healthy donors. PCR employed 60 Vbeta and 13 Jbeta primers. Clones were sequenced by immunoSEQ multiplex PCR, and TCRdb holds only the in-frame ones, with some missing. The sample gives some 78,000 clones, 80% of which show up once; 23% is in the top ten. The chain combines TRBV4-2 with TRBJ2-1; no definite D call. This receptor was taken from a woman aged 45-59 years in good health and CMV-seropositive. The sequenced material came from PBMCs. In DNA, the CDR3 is TGTGCCAGCAGCCAAGCCCTTCTTACTTACAATGAGCAGTTCTTC. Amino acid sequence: CASSQALLTYNEQFF.